The present TCR beta chain was sequenced within a study of CD8 T cells in Susac syndrome (dated by TCRdb to between 2017 and 2020). Background on the whole study: Whether CD8+ T cell activation and differentiation in Susac syndrome was antigen driven was tested using repertoire sequencing. Clonality of the CD8+ T cell repertoire was compared between eleven to twelve healthy donors, some 14 Susac syndrome patients and some 15 multiple sclerosis patients.

RNA was extracted using the RNeasy kit, and roughly 0.5 to 1 ug of the RNA was reverse transcribed with random hexamers. The immunoSEQ multiplex PCR assay, which covers 54 Vbeta and 13 Jbeta segments, was used to amplify TCR beta CDR3 regions. To correct PCR amplification bias, a synthetic template baseline was used for both primer optimization and computational correction. The original pipeline was this. Reads were annotated to V, D and J genes per IMGT and analyzed with immunoSEQ Analyzer, keeping only productive sequences. Clonality was computed as one minus Shannon entropy normalized by log2 of the number of productive unique sequences. For each patient and control, public and private clones were evaluated within the 100 most prevalent clones. Susac-specific clones were defined as absent from healthy and MS cohorts, approximately 1,000 published viral clones and other ImmuneACCESS disease sequences. TCRdb applied fastp at Q25 and MiXCR to the public reads, then kept only in-frame beta chains. Rows with one shared CDR3 protein collapse into an entry with the most common genes and DNA. Here the V and J calls rest on TCRdb's processing, not on the authors' analysis. This sample has tens of thousands of distinct CDR3 sequences in its table, and roughly 90% of those were observed once. Just over 0.5% of the sample comes from the top ten.

Overall study outcomes, separate from this receptor: The study acknowledged that relatively few individuals were included in the TCR sequencing and HLA analysis.

Peripheral blood CD8+ and CD4+ T cells from healthy donors, Susac syndrome patients and multiple sclerosis patients were profiled by high-throughput TCR beta sequencing. Treatment-naive patients with stable or active relapsing-remitting disease fulfilling revised McDonald criteria were used as multiple sclerosis controls. CD8+ TEMRA cells were enriched by FACS, while bulk CD8+ and CD4+ T cells were purified by magnetic negative isolation. Blood was drawn into EDTA tubes, processed within 24 hours, and PBMCs were isolated by density gradient centrifugation. PBMCs intended for TCR sequencing were cryopreserved in liquid nitrogen and thawed later in a water bath at 37 degrees C. The sorted or isolated CD4+, CD8+ and CD8+ TEMRA cells reached a purity of at least 90%. Notes on this clonotype: It has no known antigen specificity. Germline and junction disagree at one end, which may indicate a read error.

The CDR3 starts with the cysteine, ends with the phenylalanine, and has 15 residues. The entry retains the CDR3 DNA only, 45 bases that are in frame from base 1. The germline V gene supplies CDR1 MDHEN and CDR2 SYDVKM. The TCR originated in a human donor with multiple sclerosis. This receptor chain uses TRBV28 and TRBJ2-5; 9 junctional bases match TRBD1. Input material: CD8+ T cells from PBMCs. The base sequence is TGTGCCGGCAGTTCTCAACAGGGGGCTGGGGAGACCCAGTACTTC. Protein translation: CAGSSQQGAGETQYF.